This entry lists 2 T cell receptor beta chains sequenced from one sample in a study of early T cells in non-severe SARS-CoV-2 infection. TCRdb fed the 5' RACE reads into MiXCR, producing one record per CDR3 protein. The table lists about 70,000 distinct CDR3 sequences, roughly 14% of them singletons, with nearly 4% in the top ten. Sequencing used whole blood, obtained at baseline. Every receptor here comes from an adult who was a healthcare worker with PCR-confirmed SARS-CoV-2 infection or an uninfected control (not recorded which).

The chain combines TRBV5-6 with TRBJ2-2; TRBD1 might be the D (6 bases). V lost 1 base, J lost 1 base, and 11 bases lay in between. The CDR3 runs 16 residues. Germline values: CDR1 SGHDT, CDR2 YYEEEE. CDR3 loop: CASSLYRDMNTGELFF. As DNA, the CDR3 is TGTGCCAGCAGCTTGTACCGGGACATGAACACCGGGGAGCTGTTTTTT.

This chain joins TRBV29-1 and TRBJ2-7; no reliable D call. The V gene's germline CDR1 is SQVTM and CDR2 ANQGSEA. V was shortened by 6 bases and J by 0 bases, with 9 bases between the two germline ends. The CDR3 totals 12 residues. CDR3 protein: CSVAKSSYEQYF. CDR3 DNA sequence: TGCAGCGTAGCCAAGAGCTCCTACGAGCAGTACTTC.